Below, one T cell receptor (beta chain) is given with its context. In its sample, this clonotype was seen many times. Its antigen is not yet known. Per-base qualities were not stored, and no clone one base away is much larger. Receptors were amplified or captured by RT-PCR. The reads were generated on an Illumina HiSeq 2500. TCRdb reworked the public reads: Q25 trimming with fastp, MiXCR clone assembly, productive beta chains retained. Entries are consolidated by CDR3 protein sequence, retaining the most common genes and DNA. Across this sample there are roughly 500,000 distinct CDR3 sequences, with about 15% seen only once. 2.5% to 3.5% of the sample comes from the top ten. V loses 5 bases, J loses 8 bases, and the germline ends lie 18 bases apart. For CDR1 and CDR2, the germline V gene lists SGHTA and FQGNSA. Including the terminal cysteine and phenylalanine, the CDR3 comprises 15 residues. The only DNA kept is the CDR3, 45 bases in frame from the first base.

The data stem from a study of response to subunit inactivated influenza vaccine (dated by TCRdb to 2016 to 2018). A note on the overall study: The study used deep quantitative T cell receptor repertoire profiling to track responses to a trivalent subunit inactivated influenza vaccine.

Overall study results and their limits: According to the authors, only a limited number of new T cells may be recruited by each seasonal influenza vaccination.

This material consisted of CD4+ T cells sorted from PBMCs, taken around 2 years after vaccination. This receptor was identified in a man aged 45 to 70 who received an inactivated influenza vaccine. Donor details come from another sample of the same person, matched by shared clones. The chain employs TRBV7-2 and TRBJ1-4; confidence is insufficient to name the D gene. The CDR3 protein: CASSLSGAGGEKLFF. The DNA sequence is TGTGCCAGCAGCCTCTCAGGCGCGGGAGGCGAAAAACTGTTTTTT.